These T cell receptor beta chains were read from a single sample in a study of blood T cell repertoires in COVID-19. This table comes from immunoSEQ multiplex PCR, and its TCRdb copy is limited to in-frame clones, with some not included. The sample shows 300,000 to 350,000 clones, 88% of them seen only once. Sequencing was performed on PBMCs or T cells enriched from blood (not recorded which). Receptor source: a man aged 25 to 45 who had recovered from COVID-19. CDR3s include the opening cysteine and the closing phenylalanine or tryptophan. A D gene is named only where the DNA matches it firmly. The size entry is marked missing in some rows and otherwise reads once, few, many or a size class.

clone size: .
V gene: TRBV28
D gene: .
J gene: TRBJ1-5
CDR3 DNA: TGTGCCAGCAGTGCTAGCGACGCGAACAGAAATCAGCCCCAGCATTTT
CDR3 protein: CASSASDANRNQPQHF

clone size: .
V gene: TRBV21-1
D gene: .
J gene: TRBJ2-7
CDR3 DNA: TGTGCCAGCAGCGTGGCAGACACCGACTACGAGCAGTACTTC
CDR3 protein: CASSVADTDYEQYF

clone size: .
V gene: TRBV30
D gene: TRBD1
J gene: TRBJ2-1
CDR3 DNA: TGTGCCTTGGGACAGTCTGGCAATGAGCAGTTCTTC
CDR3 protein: CALGQSGNEQFF

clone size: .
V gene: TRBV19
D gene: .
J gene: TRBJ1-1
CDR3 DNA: TGTGCCAGTAGGCCCCTGACAGGGAACACTGAAGCTTTCTTT
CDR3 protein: CASRPLTGNTEAFF

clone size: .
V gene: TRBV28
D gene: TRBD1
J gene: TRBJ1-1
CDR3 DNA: TGTGCCAGCAGTACATTGACAGGGGTGACTGAAGCTTTCTTT
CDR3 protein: CASSTLTGVTEAFF

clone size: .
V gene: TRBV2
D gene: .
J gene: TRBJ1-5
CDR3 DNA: TGTGCCAGCACCCAGGCCCCACAGCCCCAGCATTTT
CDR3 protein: CASTQAPQPQHF

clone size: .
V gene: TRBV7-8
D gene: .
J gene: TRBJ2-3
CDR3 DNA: TGTGCCAGCAGCTTAGTCGGTGTGGATACGCAGTATTTT
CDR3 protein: CASSLVGVDTQYF

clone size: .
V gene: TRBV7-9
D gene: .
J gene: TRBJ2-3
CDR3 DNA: TGTGCCAGCAGTATAGGGGCGGGGGCCACGGATACGCAGTATTTT
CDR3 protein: CASSIGAGATDTQYF

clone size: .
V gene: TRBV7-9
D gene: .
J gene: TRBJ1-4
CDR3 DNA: TGTGCCAGCAGCTTAGGCATGCTCCCCGGTGGTGAAAAACTGTTTTTT
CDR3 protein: CASSLGMLPGGEKLFF

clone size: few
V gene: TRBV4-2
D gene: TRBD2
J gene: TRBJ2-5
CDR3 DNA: TGTGCCAGCAGCCAAGGCACTAGCGGGGGAACCTCCCAAGAGACCCAGTACTTC
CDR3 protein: CASSQGTSGGTSQETQYF

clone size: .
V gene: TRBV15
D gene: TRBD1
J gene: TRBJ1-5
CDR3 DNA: TGTGCCACCTCGGGACAGGGCAATCAGCCCCAGCATTTT
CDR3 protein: CATSGQGNQPQHF

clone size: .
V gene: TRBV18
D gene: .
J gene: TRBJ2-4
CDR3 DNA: TGTGCCAGCTCACCAACAGTGGCAGCCCCACAGTACTTC
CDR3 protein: CASSPTVAAPQYF

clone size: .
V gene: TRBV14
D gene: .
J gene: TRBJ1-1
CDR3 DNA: TGTGCCAGCAGCGCTGGGCGGGTCGGCACTGAAGCTTTCTTT
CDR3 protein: CASSAGRVGTEAFF

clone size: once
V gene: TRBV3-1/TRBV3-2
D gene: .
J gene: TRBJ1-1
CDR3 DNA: TGTGCCAGCAGCCCCCAGGTCGGGGGTGGCACTGAAGCTTTCTTT
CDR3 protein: CASSPQVGGGTEAFF

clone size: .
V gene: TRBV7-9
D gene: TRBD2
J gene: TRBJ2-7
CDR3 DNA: TGTGCCAGCAGCTTACTCAGGGAGGGAGAGCAGTACTTC
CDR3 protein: CASSLLREGEQYF

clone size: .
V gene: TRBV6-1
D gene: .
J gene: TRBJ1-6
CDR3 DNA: TGTGCCAGCAGTGAAGGAGTCTCCTATAATTCACCCCTCCACTTT
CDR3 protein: CASSEGVSYNSPLHF

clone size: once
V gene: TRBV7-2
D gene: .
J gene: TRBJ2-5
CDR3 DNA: TGTGCCAGCAGCTTAATACAGGAACAAGAGACCCAGTACTTC
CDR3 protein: CASSLIQEQETQYF

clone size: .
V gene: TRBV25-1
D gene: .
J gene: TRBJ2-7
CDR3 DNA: TGTGCCAGCAGTGAATCTAGCAGCAACGAGCAGTACTTC
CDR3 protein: CASSESSSNEQYF

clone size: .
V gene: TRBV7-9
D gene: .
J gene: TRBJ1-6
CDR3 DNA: TGTGCCAGCAGCCTGACTGCTGGCCGCTTGAAGGATAATTCACCCCTCCACTTT
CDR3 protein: CASSLTAGRLKDNSPLHF

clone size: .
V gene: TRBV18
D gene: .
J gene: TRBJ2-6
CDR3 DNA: TGTGCCAGCTCACCGAGCCGGGGTGGGGCCAACGTCCTGACTTTC
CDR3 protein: CASSPSRGGANVLTF

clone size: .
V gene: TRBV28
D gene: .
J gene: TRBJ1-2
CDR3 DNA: TGTGCCAGCAGCCCGACAGTATTTTATGGCTACACCTTC
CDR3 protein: CASSPTVFYGYTF

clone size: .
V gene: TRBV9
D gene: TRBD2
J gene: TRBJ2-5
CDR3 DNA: TGTGCCAGCAGCGCCGCCGGGGGGGCCGGGGAAGAGACCCAGTACTTC
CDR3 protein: CASSAAGGAGEETQYF

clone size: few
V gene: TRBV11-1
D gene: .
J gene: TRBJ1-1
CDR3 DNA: TGTGCCAGCAGCTTAGGAGGACAACCTGAAGCTTTCTTT
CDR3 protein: CASSLGGQPEAFF

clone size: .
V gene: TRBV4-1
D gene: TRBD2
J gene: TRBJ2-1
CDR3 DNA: TGCGCCAGCAGCGCCGGGACTAGCGGGTTCAATGAGCAGTTCTTC
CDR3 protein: CASSAGTSGFNEQFF

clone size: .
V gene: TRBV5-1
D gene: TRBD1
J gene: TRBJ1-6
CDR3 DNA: TGCGCCAGCAGCCCGGGACAGGTACATTCACCCCTCCACTTT
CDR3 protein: CASSPGQVHSPLHF

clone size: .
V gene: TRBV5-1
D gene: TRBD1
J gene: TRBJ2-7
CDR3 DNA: TGCGCCAGCAGCGTCCATGGGACAGGGGGGGACGAGCAGTACTTC
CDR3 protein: CASSVHGTGGDEQYF

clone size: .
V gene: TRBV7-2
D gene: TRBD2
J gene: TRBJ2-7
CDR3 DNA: TGTGCCAGCAGCTTTAGCGGGTCCTACGAGCAGTACTTC
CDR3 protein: CASSFSGSYEQYF

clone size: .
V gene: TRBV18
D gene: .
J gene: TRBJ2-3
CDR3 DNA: TGTGCCAGCTCACCCCAGGGATTCGGGCCAGCGGGTACGCAGTATTTT
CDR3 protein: CASSPQGFGPAGTQYF

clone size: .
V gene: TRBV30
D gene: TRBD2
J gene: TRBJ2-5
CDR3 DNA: TGTGCCTGGAGCGCGGGACTAGCGTATCAAGAGACCCAGTACTTC
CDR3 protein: CAWSAGLAYQETQYF

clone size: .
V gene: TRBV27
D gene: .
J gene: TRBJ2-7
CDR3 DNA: TGTGCCAGCAGATTAGGGCGGGGTCCGACTTACGAGCAGTACTTC
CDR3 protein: CASRLGRGPTYEQYF

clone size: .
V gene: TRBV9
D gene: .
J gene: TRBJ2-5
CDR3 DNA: TGTGCCAACAACCACACTATCAGGGTCTTTGTCCAACGGGAGACCCAGTACTTC
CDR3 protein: CANNHTIRVFVQRETQYF

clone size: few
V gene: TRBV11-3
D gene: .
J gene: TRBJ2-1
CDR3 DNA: TGTGCCAGCAGCCAGAACAGGGTCGGCAATGAGCAGTTCTTC
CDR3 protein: CASSQNRVGNEQFF

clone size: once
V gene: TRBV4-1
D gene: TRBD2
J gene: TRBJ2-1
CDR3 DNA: TGCGCCAGCAGCCAAGATTTACGGGGGGGTCCAAGGTCCTACAATGAGCAGTTCTTC
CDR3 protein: CASSQDLRGGPRSYNEQFF

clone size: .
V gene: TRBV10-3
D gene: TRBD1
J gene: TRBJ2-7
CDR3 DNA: TGTGCCATCAGTGTCGGGACAGGGGGAGACGAGCAGTACTTC
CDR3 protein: CAISVGTGGDEQYF

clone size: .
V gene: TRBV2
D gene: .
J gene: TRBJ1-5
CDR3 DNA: TGTGCCAGCAGTGAACAGGTTTGGAGCAATCAGCCCCAGCATTTT
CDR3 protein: CASSEQVWSNQPQHF

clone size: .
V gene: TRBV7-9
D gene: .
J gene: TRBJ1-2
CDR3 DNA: TGTGCCAGCAGCTTAGAAGGAGGCAGGAATCCCTACACCTTC
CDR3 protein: CASSLEGGRNPYTF

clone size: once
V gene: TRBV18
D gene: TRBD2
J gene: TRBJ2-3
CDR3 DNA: TGTGCCAGCTCACCGACTAGCGTGACAGATACGCAGTATTTT
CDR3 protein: CASSPTSVTDTQYF

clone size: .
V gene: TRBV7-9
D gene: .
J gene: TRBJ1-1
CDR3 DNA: TGTGCCAGCAGCTTCGCGTCCCAAGGAGGGACTGAAGCTTTCTTT
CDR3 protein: CASSFASQGGTEAFF

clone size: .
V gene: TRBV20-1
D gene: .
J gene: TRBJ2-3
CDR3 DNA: TGCAGTGCGCGGGTGGTTAATACGCAGTATTTT
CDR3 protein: CSARVVNTQYF

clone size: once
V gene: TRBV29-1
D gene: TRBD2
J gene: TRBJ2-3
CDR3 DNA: TGCAGCGTTGAAGACCCTATTCGACTAGCGGGAAGCACAGATACGCAGTATTTT
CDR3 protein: CSVEDPIRLAGSTDTQYF

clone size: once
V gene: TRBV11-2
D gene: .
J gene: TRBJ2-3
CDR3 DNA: TGTGCCAGCAGCCCCCTGGGGGGCAGCGGGGCCACAGATACGCAGTATTTT
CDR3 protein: CASSPLGGSGATDTQYF

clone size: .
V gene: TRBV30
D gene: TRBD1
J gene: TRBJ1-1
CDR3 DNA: TGTGCCTGGACAGGGGGCGAGTTTGGCACTGAAGCTTTCTTT
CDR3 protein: CAWTGGEFGTEAFF

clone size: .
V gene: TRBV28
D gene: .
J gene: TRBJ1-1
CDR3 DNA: TGTGCCAGCACTACGGGGTTGAACACTGAAGCTTTCTTT
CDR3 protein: CASTTGLNTEAFF

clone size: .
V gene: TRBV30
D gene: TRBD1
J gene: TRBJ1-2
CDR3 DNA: TGTGCCTGGAGATCGCCAGGGACAGGCTATGGCTACACCTTC
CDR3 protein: CAWRSPGTGYGYTF

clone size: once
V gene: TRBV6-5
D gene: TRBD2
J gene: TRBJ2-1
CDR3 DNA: TGTGCCAGCAGTTCGGGACTAGCGGGGTATAATGAGCAGTTCTTC
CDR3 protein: CASSSGLAGYNEQFF